This paragraph reports one T cell receptor (beta chain). The antigen remains unidentified. The table came from immunoSEQ multiplex PCR; TCRdb's copy has only in-frame clones and leaves some out. This table holds about 150,000 clones, roughly nine tenths found once. The data belong to a study of T cell responses to AZD1222 COVID-19 vaccine. Findings and limits, study-wide: Females outnumbered males among donors, who were mostly white British; clonal diversity was possibly underestimated.

Trimming cost V 1 base and J 7 bases, with 16 bases left between them. CDR3 length equals 15 residues. Per the germline V gene, CDR1 is LNHDA and CDR2 is SQIVND (reference sequence). This sequence was found in an adult who received the AZD1222 COVID-19 vaccine. The specimen was peripheral blood, collected 28 days after the second AZD1222 dose. The chain carries TRBV19 and TRBJ1-1; tentative D call: TRBD1 (5 bases). Here the CDR3 reads CASSIGGVGRGEAFF. As DNA, the CDR3 is TGTGCCAGTAGTATAGGAGGTGTGGGAAGGGGTGAAGCTTTCTTT.